A single sample gave rise to the 20 T cell receptor beta chains below, sequenced in a study of spatial heterogeneity in lung cancer. The time point: sample taken at primary tumor resection. Frozen PBMC, nontumor lung or tumor provided whole RNA, which was sequenced unsorted. TCRdb used MiXCR to reprocess the 5' RACE reads, holding one entry per CDR3 protein. This sample has approximately 40,000 distinct CDR3 sequences, with 6.5% to 8% found just once. This sample comprised PBMCs, obtained at surgery. The source of these receptors is a female donor with early-stage non-small cell lung cancer.

This clonotype was seen repeatedly, ten times or more. The V gene is TRBV6-5, the J gene TRBJ1-6; D not certain. CDR1 and CDR2 (germline): MNHEY, SVGAGI. Trimming removed 4 bases from V and 0 bases from J, with 13 bases in between. The CDR3 is 17 amino acids. CDR3 nucleotide sequence: TGTGCCAGCAGTTCCCGACTGATGAGCTCCTATAATTCACCCCTCCACTTT. It specifies CASSSRLMSSYNSPLHF.

V is TRBV13 and J is TRBJ1-6; no definite D call. From germline, CDR1 is PRHDT and CDR2 FYEKMQ (reference sequence). The CDR3 is 14 residues long. Deletions cut 2 bases from V and 6 bases from J, with 8 bases between. CDR3 bases: TGTGCCAGCAGCTTAAGCGGCGCTAATTCACCCCTCCACTTT. It translates to CASSLSGANSPLHF.

This clonotype was detected ten times or more. The chain joins TRBV28 to TRBJ1-1; D gene uncertain. The CDR3 is 14 amino acids. V was pared by 6 bases and J by 7 bases, with 18 bases between. CDR1 is MDHEN and CDR2 is SYDVKM in the germline V gene. The CDR3 DNA reads as TGTGCCAGCAGCGAGTCCCCCTTACAGTATGAAGCTTTCTTT. It encodes CASSESPLQYEAFF.

CDR3 DNA: TGTGCCAGCAGGGGTGGGGGCAAGGGTAATGAGCAGTTCTTC. Amino acids: CASRGGGKGNEQFF. The chain joins TRBV6-6 to TRBJ2-1; a weak D match, TRBD1 (6 bases). The CDR3 totals 14 residues. The germline V gene has CDR1 MNHNY and CDR2 SVGAGI (reference sequence). V lost 6 bases and J lost 7, with 16 bases in between.

In this sample, this clonotype turned up many times. The chain is built from TRBV29-1 and TRBJ1-2, with TRBD1 identical over 8 bases. The CDR3 runs 16 residues. Germline values: CDR1 SQVTM, CDR2 ANQGSEA. With 3 bases clipped from V and 7 bases from J, the junction kept 16 bases outside the gene matches. The CDR3 loop is CSVDPITGGSRGGYTF. CDR3 nucleotide sequence: TGCAGCGTTGACCCGATTACAGGGGGTTCCCGCGGTGGCTACACCTTC.

This sequence joins TRBV7-9 and TRBJ2-1; D is perhaps TRBD2 (6 bases). Trimming pared 1 base from V and 5 bases from J, leaving 12 bases between. The germline gives CDR1 SEHNR, CDR2 FQNEAQ (reference sequence). The CDR3 sequence is 15 residues long. CDR3 region: CASSLGGAGNNEQFF. Written as DNA, the CDR3 is TGTGCCAGCAGCTTAGGCGGGGCGGGAAACAATGAGCAGTTCTTC. Filled out from reference TRBV7-9 and TRBJ2-1, the complete variable domain reads DTGVSQNPRHKITKRGQNVTFRCDPISEHNRLYWYRQTLGQGPEFLTYFQNEAQLEKSRLLSDRFSAERPKGSFSTLEIQRTEQGDSAMYLCASSLGGAGNNEQFFGPGTRLTVL.

This clonotype occurred many times. The rearrangement links TRBV19 to TRBJ1-5, with D maybe TRBD1 (5 bases). Germline CDR1 reads LNHDA; CDR2 reads SQIVND (reference sequence). CDR3 length: 15 residues. Deletions cut 0 bases from V and 3 bases from J, with 9 bases between. The CDR3 region has the DNA TGTGCCAGTAGTATAGAATCACAGGTCAATCAGCCCCAGCATTTT. Amino acids: CASSIESQVNQPQHF.

This clonotype occurred many times. The rearrangement links TRBV28 to TRBJ2-7; D may be TRBD1 or TRBD2 (5 bases each). There are 12 residues in the CDR3. Germline loops: CDR1 MDHEN, CDR2 SYDVKM. The CDR3 nucleotides are TGTGCTATAGAGGGCAGGGTAGCCGAGCAGTACTTC. Amino acids: CAIEGRVAEQYF.

This clonotype was picked up many times. The CDR3 DNA reads TGCGCCAGCAGTGTGCGGGAGACCAGCACAGATACGCAGTATTTT. Protein product: CASSVRETSTDTQYF. This sequence joins TRBV10-1 and TRBJ2-3, with 7 bases that match TRBD2. The V segment lost 4 bases and the J segment 0 bases; nucleotides outside the gene matches: 4. Looked up from germline, CDR1 is WNHNN and CDR2 is SYGVQD (reference sequence). This CDR3 spans 15 amino acids.

This clonotype was counted between two and nine times. This chain joins TRBV12-3 or TRBV12-4 and TRBJ1-4; no reliable D call. Trimming left V 3 bases short and J 8 bases short, with 10 bases between. The CDR3 sequence is 13 residues long. CDR3 residues: CASSFGTGEKLFF. The CDR3, as DNA: TGTGCCAGCAGTTTTGGAACGGGGGAAAAACTGTTTTTT.

The sample holds a few counts of this clonotype. The chain combines TRBV12-3 or TRBV12-4 with TRBJ2-3; 8 nucleotides align to TRBD2. The CDR3 consists of 16 residues. With 5 bases clipped from V and 2 bases from J, the junction kept 9 bases outside the gene matches. DNA for the CDR3: TGTGCCAGCAGTCGACCATTAGCGGGGCTCACAGATACGCAGTATTTT. It is translated as CASSRPLAGLTDTQYF.

The J gene is TRBJ2-1, the V gene TRBV5-1; D is uncertain. The V end was cut by 0 bases, the J end by 6 bases, with 7 bases between. From germline, CDR1 is SGHRS and CDR2 YFSETQ. CDR3 length: 13 residues. The CDR3 here is CASSLGQLNEQFF. In DNA, the CDR3 is TGCGCCAGCAGCTTGGGTCAGCTCAATGAGCAGTTCTTC.

This clonotype showed up many times. The genes are TRBV5-5 and TRBJ2-5; D perhaps matches TRBD2 (5 bases). Deletions cut 4 bases from V and 1 base from J, with 11 bases between. The CDR3 consists of 14 residues. CDR1 is SGHKS and CDR2 is YYEKEE in the germline V gene (reference sequence). The CDR3 nucleotides read TGTGCCAGCAGCCGGAGGCTTTCCCAAGAGACCCAGTACTTC. Translation gives CASSRRLSQETQYF.

At least ten counts were recorded for this clonotype. This sequence joins TRBV12-3 or TRBV12-4 and TRBJ1-2, with D possibly being TRBD1 (6 bases). V shed 11 bases and J shed 1 base, with 14 bases lying between them. The length of the CDR3 is 13 residues. In DNA, the CDR3 is TGTGCCGGCGGGACACCGGGTAACTATGGCTACACCTTC. Residues: CAGGTPGNYGYTF.

This clonotype came up many times. The chain uses TRBV19 and TRBJ2-7; D is unclear. The V gene's germline CDR1 is LNHDA and CDR2 SQIVND (reference sequence). Trimming removed 1 base at V and 3 bases at J, with 10 bases between. This CDR3 is built from 14 residues. CDR3: CASSIGPTNYEQYF. The CDR3, as DNA: TGTGCCAGTAGTATAGGCCCAACGAACTACGAGCAGTACTTC.

This clonotype was counted many times. V usage is TRBV4-1 and J usage is TRBJ2-5, with unresolved D. The CDR3 is 14 residues long. V was cut by 0 bases and J by 5 bases, with 10 bases left in between. The germline V gene has CDR1 MGHRA and CDR2 YSYEKL. CDR3 sequence reads: CASSQDFGRETQYF. The CDR3 bases are TGCGCCAGCAGCCAAGATTTCGGGCGGGAGACCCAGTACTTC.

This clonotype has at least ten counts. The germline gene is not matched at one end of the junction; a read error may be the cause. This rearrangement joins TRBV7-7 to TRBJ2-3; no reliable D call. The length of the CDR3 is 13 residues. Looked up from germline, CDR1 is SSHAT and CDR2 is FNYEAQ (reference sequence). The CDR3 sequence: CASSLMGTDTQYF. As DNA, the CDR3 is TGTGCTAGCAGCTTAATGGGCACAGATACGCAGTATTTT.

The chain carries TRBV7-2 and TRBJ2-1; 11 positions match TRBD2. The CDR3 consists of 15 residues. With 6 bases clipped from V and 4 bases from J, the junction kept 5 bases outside the gene matches. Germline V gene data show CDR1 as SGHTA and CDR2 as FQGNSA. The CDR3 DNA follows: TGTGCCAGCAGGTTGACTAGCGGGAATTACAATGAGCAGTTCTTC. Translated: CASRLTSGNYNEQFF.

This clonotype showed up many times. The chain is built from TRBV3-1 and TRBJ2-2, with a weak D call TRBD2 (6 bases). The CDR3 extends over 16 amino acids. V was cut by 1 base and J by 0 bases, with 9 bases left in between. Germline CDR1 LGHDT, CDR2 YNNKEL (reference sequence). CDR3 loop: CASSQVGGANTGELFF. CDR3 DNA: TGTGCCAGCAGCCAAGTCGGGGGAGCGAACACCGGGGAGCTGTTTTTT.

This clonotype appeared many times. The rearrangement uses TRBV6-1 and TRBJ2-3, with 8 bases that match TRBD2. Trimming removed 6 bases from V and 0 bases from J; junction bases left unmatched: 5. Germline CDR1 is MNHNS and CDR2 is SASEGT. This CDR3 is built from 15 residues. The CDR3 region is CASRVSGVSTDTQYF. As DNA, the CDR3 is TGTGCCAGCAGGGTTAGCGGGGTCAGCACAGATACGCAGTATTTT.